This passage covers 20 T cell receptor beta chains from one sample sequenced in a study of blood T cell repertoires in COVID-19. This table comes from immunoSEQ multiplex PCR, and its TCRdb copy is limited to in-frame clones, with some not included. Of fewer than 100,000 clones in the sample, roughly 86% were seen once. Input material: peripheral blood. The receptor source for this set is a man aged 45 to 65 with acute or convalescent COVID-19.

The V call is TRBV11-2, the J call TRBJ2-7; D call uncertain. V was shortened by 5 bases and J by 1 base, with 9 bases between the two germline ends. The CDR3 has 13 amino acids. Germline V gene lookup returns CDR1 SGHAT and CDR2 FQNNGV. Here the CDR3 DNA reads TGTGCCAGCAGCCCCGACTCTTCCTACGAGCAGTACTTC. Amino acid sequence: CASSPDSSYEQYF.

This chain uses TRBV29-1 with TRBJ1-2; 7 bases map to TRBD1. CDR1 is SQVTM and CDR2 is ANQGSEA in the germline V gene. The CDR3 is 15 residues long. The J segment lost 2 bases and the V segment lost 7 bases, leaving 13 bases of the junction unmatched. The DNA for the CDR3 is TGCAGCGCAAATTTCCGGGACAGCGTAAACTATGGCTACACCTTC. Protein product: CSANFRDSVNYGYTF.

The gene calls are TRBV7-2 and TRBJ2-7, with D tentatively TRBD1 (5 bases). The ends were cut back, 1 base at V and 3 bases at J, with 19 bases in the middle. CDR3 size: 17 residues. In germline, CDR1 is SGHTA, CDR2 FQGNSA. CDR3 region: CASSLGFQGPPYYEQYF. The CDR3 DNA follows: TGTGCCAGCAGCTTAGGTTTCCAGGGCCCTCCCTACTACGAGCAGTACTTC.

The chain carries TRBV4-1 and TRBJ2-2; 7 bases line up with TRBD1. V shed 4 bases and J 7 bases; nucleotides not matched to a gene: 12. The CDR3 runs to 16 residues. Germline V gene data show CDR1 as MGHRA and CDR2 as YSYEKL. The CDR3 sequence: CASSRKRGQTDGELFF. The CDR3, as DNA: TGCGCCAGCAGCCGAAAAAGGGGACAGACCGACGGGGAGCTGTTTTTT.

The chain couples TRBV24-1 to TRBJ2-7; weak D call: TRBD1 (6 bases). Trimming left V 4 bases short and J 2 bases short, with 11 bases between. This CDR3 comprises 14 residues. The germline gives CDR1 KGHDR, CDR2 SFDVKD. The CDR3 loop is CATSEGAGPYEQYF. The DNA for the CDR3 is TGTGCCACCAGTGAGGGGGCAGGTCCCTACGAGCAGTACTTC.

This chain uses TRBV6-1 with TRBJ2-7, with D perhaps matching TRBD2 (5 bases). Trimming pared 2 bases from V and 5 bases from J, leaving 16 bases between. Germline V gene data show CDR1 as MNHNS and CDR2 as SASEGT. This CDR3 is 15 amino acids long. CDR3 DNA: TGTGCCAGCAGTGAATATCGGGGATTGAACGACGAGCAGTACTTC. This sequence encodes CASSEYRGLNDEQYF.

Only one count was recorded for this clone. V and J are TRBV14 and TRBJ2-2; no clear D gene. V was cut by 4 bases and J by 6 bases, with 9 bases left in between. Germline V gene sequence: CDR1 SGHDN, CDR2 FVKESK. CDR3 size: 13 residues. The CDR3 protein is CASSPQMSGELFF. In DNA form, the CDR3 reads TGTGCCAGCAGCCCGCAGATGTCCGGGGAGCTGTTTTTT.

V usage is TRBV9 and J usage is TRBJ2-1; the match to TRBD2 covers 8 bases. The germline V gene encodes CDR1 SGDLS and CDR2 YYNGEE. With V trimmed by 0 bases and J by 5 bases, 4 bases remained unmatched. The CDR3 is made up of 15 amino acids. Here the CDR3 DNA reads TGTGCCAGCAGCGTAGAGGGACTAGGCAACAATGAGCAGTTCTTC. This codes for CASSVEGLGNNEQFF.

The chain couples TRBV5-4 to TRBJ2-7, with TRBD2 matching over 10 bases. The germline gives CDR1 SGHNT, CDR2 YYREEE (reference sequence). V was clipped by 4 bases and J by 0 bases; unmatched bases: 4. There are 15 residues in the CDR3. CDR3 in amino acids: CASSPSGRSSYEQYF. The CDR3 region has the DNA TGTGCCAGCAGCCCTAGCGGGAGATCCTCCTACGAGCAGTACTTC.

The chain has TRBV3-1 (or the pseudogene TRBV3-2) and TRBJ1-1; D is uncertain. The CDR3 covers 14 residues. The V end was cut by 7 bases, the J end by 6 bases, with 18 bases between. CDR1 and CDR2 (germline): LGHDT, YNNKEL (reference sequence). The CDR3 loop is CASITPPPRAEAFF. The DNA for the CDR3 is TGTGCCAGCATCACTCCCCCCCCGAGGGCTGAAGCTTTCTTT.

The chain is built from TRBV21-1 and TRBJ1-1. TRBV21-1 is designated a pseudogene. The CDR3 is made up of 15 amino acids. The CDR3 DNA follows: TGTGCCAGCAGCACCCGAGAACGGTGGAACACTGAAGCTTTCTTT. This codes for CASSTRERWNTEAFF.

The V gene is TRBV18, the J gene TRBJ1-2; 7 bases match TRBD1. There are 13 residues in the CDR3. CDR1 is KGHSH, CDR2 LQKENI, per germline. Trimming cost V 2 bases and J 4 bases; bases outside gene matches: 1. The CDR3 region is CASSPAGGYGYTF. DNA for the CDR3: TGTGCCAGCTCACCAGCAGGGGGCTATGGCTACACCTTC. Full variable domain (outside the CDR3, taken from reference TRBV18 and TRBJ1-2): NAGVMQNPRHLVRRRGQEARLRCSPMKGHSHVYWYRQLPEEGLKFMVYLQKENIIDESGMPKERFSAEFPKEGPSILRIQQVVRGDSAAYFCASSPAGGYGYTFGSGTRLTVV.

This rearrangement joins TRBV6-5 to TRBJ2-5, with D possibly matching TRBD1 (5 bases). Trimming pared 4 bases from V and 5 bases from J, leaving 5 bases between. Germline V gene data show CDR1 as MNHEY and CDR2 as SVGAGI. The CDR3 has 11 residues. The CDR3 is CASSSGETQYF. DNA of the CDR3: TGTGCCAGCAGTTCAGGGGAGACCCAGTACTTC.

V gene TRBV13 combines with J gene TRBJ2-5, with 7 nucleotides matching TRBD1. Per the germline V gene, CDR1 is PRHDT and CDR2 is FYEKMQ (reference sequence). V shed 4 bases and J 3 bases; nucleotides not matched to a gene: 17. The CDR3 has 18 amino acids. DNA for the CDR3: TGTGCCAGCAGCTCTCCGGGACAGCCTGTCTCAAAAAAAGAGACCCAGTACTTC. As protein: CASSSPGQPVSKKETQYF.

The rearrangement joins TRBV12-5 to TRBJ2-7; the match to TRBD2 covers 9 bases. Germline trimming cut 0 bases from V and 2 bases from J; bases unmatched to any gene: 11. CDR1 is LGHNT and CDR2 is FRNRAP in the germline V gene. The CDR3 totals 18 residues. CDR3 sequence reads: CASGLVTSGGGRAYEQYF. For the CDR3, the DNA is TGTGCTAGTGGTTTGGTAACGAGCGGGGGCGGGAGGGCCTACGAGCAGTACTTC.

J is TRBJ2-1 and V is TRBV12-3 or TRBV12-4, with D perhaps TRBD2 (5 bases). The V end was cut by 5 bases, the J end by 6 bases, with 11 bases between. The CDR3 spans 13 residues. The CDR3 loop is CASSDWTSNEQFF. In nucleotides, the CDR3 is TGTGCCAGCAGTGACTGGACTTCCAATGAGCAGTTCTTC.

The chain carries TRBV6-5 and TRBJ2-6; 9 bases line up with TRBD1. Looked up from germline, CDR1 is MNHEY and CDR2 is SVGAGI. The junction had 0 bases not matched to a gene; V was cut back by 6 bases and J by 0 bases. This CDR3 comprises 15 residues. CDR3 region: CASRTGGSGANVLTF. The DNA for the CDR3 is TGTGCCAGCAGGACAGGGGGCTCTGGGGCCAACGTCCTGACTTTC.

The chain employs TRBV6-2 or TRBV6-3 and TRBJ2-7; 9 bases agree with TRBD2. V shed 4 bases, J shed 7 bases, and the junction held 5 bases outside the gene matches. The germline V gene has CDR1 MNHEY and CDR2 SVGEGT. This CDR3 is built from 13 residues. The CDR3 loop is CASSFSGRGEQYF. CDR3 bases: TGTGCCAGCAGTTTTAGCGGGAGAGGGGAGCAGTACTTC.

This sequence joins TRBV12-5 and TRBJ2-7; TRBD2 matches at 7 bases. Per the germline V gene, CDR1 is LGHNT and CDR2 is FRNRAP. This CDR3 is built from 14 residues. The junction had 5 bases not matched to a gene; V was cut back by 1 base and J by 5 bases. DNA for the CDR3: TGTGCTAGTGGTTTGGACCGACTAGCCCACGAGCAGTACTTC. This translates into CASGLDRLAHEQYF.

The CDR3 DNA reads as TGTGCCAGCAGTTTCGGGGGACAGGGGGGGCCTTTCTTT. This codes for CASSFGGQGGPFF. The chain combines TRBV27 with TRBJ1-1, with 11 bases identical to TRBD1. Trimming cost V 3 bases and J 12 bases; bases outside gene matches: 6. The CDR3 loop spans 13 amino acids. Germline V gene lookup returns CDR1 MNHEY and CDR2 SMNVEV (reference sequence).